The 8 T cell receptor beta chains below were found in one sample sequenced in a study of Ad26.COV2.S vaccination and SARS-CoV-2 variants. The sample's treatment: some 19 received Ad26.COV2.S at low or high dose, single or two shots; about 5 received placebo; per-sample allocation not given. Following the first vaccine or placebo injection, samples were taken on day 63. The table came from immunoSEQ multiplex PCR; TCRdb's copy has only in-frame clones and leaves some out. The table has some 480,000 clones, 70% to 90% seen once. This specimen consisted of peripheral blood, obtained in a trial of Ad26.COV2.S vaccine versus placebo. The receptors originated from a person between 18 and 60 years old who received the Ad26.COV2.S COVID-19 vaccine or a placebo.

The V call is TRBV7-2, the J call TRBJ2-7; no definite D call. Deletions cut 5 bases from V and 1 base from J, with 24 bases between. CDR3 length: 18 residues. The germline V gene encodes CDR1 SGHTA and CDR2 FQGNSA. The CDR3 nucleotides read TGTGCCAGCAGCCCCTCGGGCCCGATAATTGGGCTTTCCTACGAGCAGTACTTC. It translates to CASSPSGPIIGLSYEQYF.

The chain links TRBV4-2 to TRBJ2-1, with 12 positions matching TRBD2. From germline, CDR1 is LGHNA and CDR2 YNFKEQ. CDR3 length: 17 amino acids. V lost 4 bases to trimming and J lost 9 bases; unmatched junction nucleotides: 13. The CDR3 reads CASSRPSATSGSGEQFF. CDR3 nucleotides: TGTGCCAGCAGCCGTCCCAGCGCGACTAGCGGGAGTGGTGAGCAGTTCTTC.

The chain is built from TRBV27 and TRBJ2-1; possibly TRBD2 for D (5 bases). Germline V CDR1 and CDR2: MNHEY, SMNVEV (reference sequence). The CDR3 extends over 12 amino acids. The germline V and J ends were trimmed by 8 bases and 4 bases, with 9 bases remaining between them. As DNA, the CDR3 is TGTGCCAGCGAAGGAGGTTACAATGAGCAGTTCTTC. Amino acids: CASEGGYNEQFF.

The chain joins TRBV28 to TRBJ1-1; TRBD1 matches at 8 bases. Germline loops: CDR1 MDHEN, CDR2 SYDVKM. After removal of 3 bases from V and 0 bases from J, the junction contained 3 bases not matched to a gene. The CDR3 runs to 15 residues. For the CDR3, the DNA is TGTGCCAGCAGTTTGGTGGACAGGGTGAACACTGAAGCTTTCTTT. Translated: CASSLVDRVNTEAFF.

The chain has TRBV9 and TRBJ2-5; D not certain. Trimming stripped 2 bases from V and 5 bases from J, with 10 bases between. CDR1 is SGDLS, CDR2 YYNGEE, per germline. The CDR3 is 13 amino acids. In nucleotides, the CDR3 is TGTGCCAGCAGCGTTTCTGCAATGGAGACCCAGTACTTC. Translated, it gives CASSVSAMETQYF.

The chain has TRBV28 and TRBJ1-2; 9 nucleotides agree with TRBD1. Germline values: CDR1 MDHEN, CDR2 SYDVKM. V trimming: 6 bases; J trimming: 3 bases; junction bases outside the gene matches: 8. The CDR3 extends over 15 amino acids. The CDR3 DNA is TGTGCCAGCAGCTCTTCCGGGACAGGGCACTATGGCTACACCTTC. Protein sequence: CASSSSGTGHYGYTF.

The chain is built from TRBV7-9 and TRBJ2-3; TRBD2 matches at 8 bases. With 5 bases clipped from V and 5 bases from J, the junction kept 15 bases outside the gene matches. This CDR3 region has 17 residues. CDR1 and CDR2 (germline): SEHNR, FQNEAQ (reference sequence). DNA for the CDR3: TGTGCCAGCAGCCGGGCTGTGGCGGGAGGTTTTGGAGATACGCAGTATTTT. Translation gives CASSRAVAGGFGDTQYF. Complete variable domain (other parts from reference TRBV7-9 and TRBJ2-3): DTGVSQNPRHKITKRGQNVTFRCDPISEHNRLYWYRQTLGQGPEFLTYFQNEAQLEKSRLLSDRFSAERPKGSFSTLEIQRTEQGDSAMYLCASSRAVAGGFGDTQYFGPGTRLTVL.

This sequence joins TRBV27 and TRBJ2-7; 9 bases fit TRBD2. Germline V CDR1 and CDR2: MNHEY, SMNVEV (reference sequence). The CDR3 is 15 residues long. V gave up 2 bases and J gave up 1 base; unmatched junction bases: 3. CDR3: CASSLEAGGSYEQYF. In nucleotides, the CDR3 is TGTGCCAGCAGTTTAGAGGCGGGAGGGTCCTACGAGCAGTACTTC.